The next 26 T cell receptor beta chains were all read from a single sample in a study of cytotoxic CD8 clonotypes in ibrutinib-treated CLL. Only in-frame clones appear in the TCRdb table, and some are missing; sequencing was by immunoSEQ multiplex PCR. Of some 150,000 clones listed, 60% to 85% are singletons. The source material was PBMCs, sampled after 12 months of ibrutinib treatment. The origin of the receptors is a human donor with chronic lymphocytic leukemia.

This clone was found once. The chain's CDR3 is CAWSPGLGQEETQYF. The DNA for the CDR3 is TGTGCCTGGAGCCCCGGATTAGGGCAGGAGGAGACCCAGTACTTC. V usage is TRBV30 and J usage is TRBJ2-5; no firm D call. The V gene's germline CDR1 is GTSNPN and CDR2 SVGIG (reference sequence). The CDR3 is made up of 15 amino acids. The V gene lost 3 bases and the J gene lost 5 bases, with 19 bases spanning the gap.

This clone showed up just a few times. J is TRBJ1-5 and V is TRBV28; 7 positions agree with TRBD1. CDR3 length: 14 residues. The germline V gene encodes CDR1 MDHEN and CDR2 SYDVKM. After removal of 7 bases from V and 3 bases from J, the junction contained 6 bases not matched to a gene. CDR3 in amino acids: CASITGQVNQPQHF. In DNA, the CDR3 is TGTGCCAGCATTACTGGACAGGTCAATCAGCCCCAGCATTTT. Full variable domain (rest looked up from reference TRBV28 and TRBJ1-5): DVKVTQSSRYLVKRTGEKVFLECVQDMDHENMFWYRQDPGLGLRLIYFSYDVKMKEKGDIPEGYSVSREKKERFSLILESASTNQTSMYLCASITGQVNQPQHFGDGTRLSIL.

This chain connects TRBV7-8 to TRBJ2-7; 8 bases are a match to TRBD2. V was pared by 7 bases and J by 4 bases, with 0 bases of the junction left unmatched. CDR1 is SGHVS and CDR2 is FQNEAQ in the germline V gene. This CDR3 region has 11 residues. DNA for the CDR3: TGTGCCAGCACGGGAGGGTACGAGCAGTACTTC. Its protein product is CASTGGYEQYF.

This clone has a single count. The chain combines TRBV7-2 with TRBJ2-3; D gene ambiguous. Germline CDR1 is SGHTA and CDR2 is FQGNSA. The CDR3 loop spans 12 amino acids. The V gene lost 4 bases and the J gene lost 2 bases, with 4 bases spanning the gap. The CDR3, as DNA: TGTGCCAGCAGCTCATACACAGATACGCAGTATTTT. Translation: CASSSYTDTQYF.

The chain is built from TRBV9 and TRBJ1-1; D remains ambiguous. V was shortened by 7 bases and J by 1 base, with 11 bases between the two germline ends. CDR3 length: 13 amino acids. In germline, CDR1 is SGDLS, CDR2 YYNGEE. The CDR3 is CASCCQPNTEAFF. The CDR3 coding sequence is TGTGCCAGCTGCTGTCAACCGAACACTGAAGCTTTCTTT.

The chain has TRBV19 and TRBJ2-7; TRBD1 might be the D (6 bases). This CDR3 is built from 14 residues. Germline-derived CDR1 and CDR2 are LNHDA and SQIVND (reference sequence). Trimming left V 5 bases short and J 6 bases short, with 17 bases between. The CDR3 reads CASSCGGLDCEQYF. CDR3 sequence (DNA): TGTGCCAGTAGTTGTGGGGGCTTGGACTGCGAGCAGTACTTC.

The chain combines TRBV7-9 with TRBJ2-7; D is unclear. V lost 5 bases and J 7 bases, leaving 12 bases between the germline ends. The germline gives CDR1 SEHNR, CDR2 FQNEAQ (reference sequence). The CDR3 runs to 12 residues. For the CDR3, the DNA is TGTGCCAGCAGCCCTCAACATCAGGAGCAGTACTTC. Translating it yields CASSPQHQEQYF.

A note on this clone: This sequence may be a read error, since a much larger clone differs from it by one base. V gene TRBV28 combines with J gene TRBJ1-4, with D uncertain. The CDR3 totals 12 residues. CDR1 MDHEN and CDR2 SYDVKM come from the germline V gene. Trimming removed 6 bases at V and 3 bases at J, with 5 bases between. The CDR3 is CASRFSNEKLFF. CDR3 DNA: TGTGCCAGCAGGTTCTCTAATGAAAAACTGTTTTTT.

V and J are TRBV5-1 and TRBJ2-7; D not resolved. The CDR3 totals 14 residues. The germline gives CDR1 SGHRS, CDR2 YFSETQ. V lost 0 bases and J lost 6, with 13 bases in between. In DNA, the CDR3 is TGCGCCAGCAGCTTGGAAGTCGCCCTCCCCGAGCAGTACTTC. The encoded protein is CASSLEVALPEQYF.

A single count supports this clone. The sample has other DNA sequences that encode this CDR3 too. This rearrangement joins TRBV27 to TRBJ2-7, with TRBD1 matching 7 bases. Trimming at V came to 5 bases and at J to 2 bases, leaving 6 bases not matched to a gene. Germline loops: CDR1 MNHEY, CDR2 SMNVEV (reference sequence). This CDR3 region has 14 residues. CDR3 bases: TGTGCCAGCAGTCTCCGGGACAGAACCTACGAGCAGTACTTC. Translating gives CASSLRDRTYEQYF.

This clone was found a few times. The chain recombines TRBV7-9 with TRBJ2-7, with D perhaps TRBD1 or TRBD2 (5 bases each). V was trimmed by 3 bases and J by 7 bases, leaving 16 bases between them. The CDR3 has 14 residues. Germline CDR1 is SEHNR and CDR2 is FQNEAQ (reference sequence). The CDR3, as DNA: TGTGCCAGCAGCTTTAGAGGGGATCGTCAAGAGCAGTACTTC. Protein: CASSFRGDRQEQYF.

This chain links TRBV9 with TRBJ1-1; no reliable D call. The CDR3 has 12 residues. The V end was cut by 0 bases, the J end by 11 bases, with 11 bases between. Germline V gives CDR1 SGDLS, CDR2 YYNGEE. The CDR3 reads CASSVVTAKAFF. The DNA for the CDR3 is TGTGCCAGCAGCGTAGTCACGGCGAAGGCTTTCTTT.

V and J are TRBV7-9 and TRBJ2-1; D gene ambiguous. This CDR3 has 15 residues. CDR1 and CDR2 from the germline V gene are SEHNR and FQNEAQ (reference sequence). V dropped 2 bases and J dropped 8 bases, with 16 bases sitting between them. The CDR3 DNA sequence: TGTGCCAGCAGCTTAACAAGCGTCCCTTTGGATGAGCAGTTCTTC. Protein product: CASSLTSVPLDEQFF.

The chain carries TRBV28 and TRBJ2-1; the D gene could be TRBD1 or TRBD2 (5 bases each). Germline CDR1 and CDR2: MDHEN and SYDVKM. V was clipped by 6 bases and J by 16 bases, with 28 bases between them. This CDR3 has 15 residues. The CDR3 protein is CASSLRPPRDDRPFF. DNA for the CDR3: TGTGCCAGCAGCCTGCGCCCTCCCCGGGACGATAGACCTTTCTTC.

Only one count was recorded for this clone. The chain uses TRBV25-1 and TRBJ2-7; 9 nucleotides align to TRBD1. Germline CDR1 and CDR2: MGHDK and SYGVNS. This CDR3 region has 15 residues. J gave up 3 bases and V 6 bases, and 9 bases lay outside the gene matches. The CDR3 loop is CASRPTGGRIYEQYF. The CDR3 DNA is TGTGCCAGCAGGCCGACAGGGGGTAGGATCTACGAGCAGTACTTC.

The chain combines TRBV4-2 with TRBJ1-3, with 7 nucleotides matching TRBD1. The CDR3 is 14 amino acids. J gave up 2 bases and V 2 bases, and 0 bases lay outside the gene matches. Germline V gene lookup returns CDR1 LGHNA and CDR2 YNFKEQ. CDR3 loop: CASSQTGAGNTIYF. The CDR3 nucleotides are TGTGCCAGCAGCCAAACAGGGGCTGGAAACACCATATATTTT.

The gene calls are TRBV10-3 and TRBJ2-7; perhaps TRBD2 as D (6 bases). Germline V gives CDR1 ENHRY, CDR2 SYGVKD. The CDR3 extends over 18 amino acids. Trimming took 6 bases from V and 2 from J, leaving 26 bases between them. CDR3 bases: TGTGCCATCAGATCCTTCCTCACGGGCGGGATGGGGGCCTACGAGCAGTACTTC. Translated, it gives CAIRSFLTGGMGAYEQYF.

This clone was seen only once. The chain has TRBV10-3 and TRBJ2-1, with TRBD1 matching over 8 bases. CDR1 is ENHRY and CDR2 is SYGVKD in the germline V gene. The CDR3 sequence is 13 residues long. Unmatched junction bases numbered 3, after V lost 7 bases and J lost 4 bases. CDR3 in DNA: TGTGCCATCACCAGGGGGCAGTACAATGAGCAGTTCTTC. It encodes CAITRGQYNEQFF.

The chain joins TRBV7-3 to TRBJ2-1, with 8 nucleotides matching TRBD2. V lost 4 bases and J lost 0; bases outside the gene matches: 5. Germline values: CDR1 SGHTA, CDR2 FQGTGA. The CDR3 covers 16 residues. The CDR3 loop reads CASSSTSDSSYNEQFF. CDR3 in DNA: TGTGCCAGCAGCTCGACTAGCGATAGCTCCTACAATGAGCAGTTCTTC.

V is TRBV29-1 and J is TRBJ1-3; weak D call: TRBD1 (5 bases). The germline gives CDR1 SQVTM, CDR2 ANQGSEA. V dropped 4 bases and J dropped 2 bases, with 12 bases sitting between them. The CDR3 spans 14 residues. Here the CDR3 DNA reads TGCAGCGTTGGATCAGGGCCCACTGGAAACACCATATATTTT. Protein sequence: CSVGSGPTGNTIYF.

This clone was counted only a few times. The V call is TRBV5-1, the J call TRBJ1-1; no definite D call. The germline V gene has CDR1 SGHRS and CDR2 YFSETQ. The V end lost 4 bases, the J end lost 3 bases, and 13 bases lay between the germline ends. This CDR3 is 14 amino acids long. CDR3 in amino acids: CASSPLGTDTEAFF. The CDR3 bases are TGCGCCAGCAGCCCCCTCGGCACAGACACTGAAGCTTTCTTT.

V usage is TRBV19 and J usage is TRBJ1-5; D not resolved. The germline CDR1 and CDR2 sequences are LNHDA and SQIVND (reference sequence). Trimming pared 5 bases from V and 4 bases from J, leaving 15 bases between. The CDR3 extends over 15 amino acids. CDR3 sequence (DNA): TGTGCCAGTAGTCGCCGCGGGGAGAAGAATCAGCCCCAGCATTTT. It encodes CASSRRGEKNQPQHF.

This clone was seen once. V and J are TRBV18 and TRBJ2-5; 8 bases fit TRBD1. Germline lookup yields CDR1 KGHSH and CDR2 LQKENI. The CDR3 runs to 15 residues. The ends lost 3 bases at V and 5 bases at J; junction bases unmatched: 8. DNA of the CDR3: TGTGCCAGCTCACCCCAGGGGGCGCCCGGGGAGACCCAGTACTTC. This codes for CASSPQGAPGETQYF.

The J gene is TRBJ2-7, the V gene TRBV7-9; D not resolved. Germline CDR1 is SEHNR and CDR2 is FQNEAQ (reference sequence). The CDR3 is 14 amino acids. V was cut by 5 bases and J by 0 bases, with 11 bases left in between. The DNA of the CDR3 is TGTGCCAGCAGCCTTCCGGTCGTCTCCTACGAGCAGTACTTC. Protein product: CASSLPVVSYEQYF. Based on the CDR3 plus reference TRBV7-9 and TRBJ2-7, the full variable domain is DTGVSQNPRHKITKRGQNVTFRCDPISEHNRLYWYRQTLGQGPEFLTYFQNEAQLEKSRLLSDRFSAERPKGSFSTLEIQRTEQGDSAMYLCASSLPVVSYEQYFGPGTRLTVT.

V gene TRBV27 combines with J gene TRBJ1-4; TRBD1 aligns across 7 bases. The germline gives CDR1 MNHEY, CDR2 SMNVEV (reference sequence). The V and J ends lost 3 bases and 7 bases, in that order; junction bases with no gene match: 8. The CDR3 consists of 15 residues. The CDR3 nucleotides read TGTGCCAGCAGTTTGGTGACAGGGTTCGGTGAAAAACTGTTTTTT. It codes for CASSLVTGFGEKLFF.

The V call is TRBV4-2, the J call TRBJ2-7; 8 bases align to TRBD1. Germline V CDR1 and CDR2: LGHNA, YNFKEQ. V trimming: 1 base; J trimming: 1 base; junction bases outside the gene matches: 9. This CDR3 is 17 amino acids long. CDR3 protein: CASSQAKTGTGSYEQYF. CDR3 DNA: TGTGCCAGCAGCCAAGCCAAAACCGGGACAGGATCCTACGAGCAGTACTTC.